The clone carrying this T cell receptor (beta chain) has a single count. The data belong to a study of OX40 agonist ivuxolimab in advanced cancers. Only in-frame clones appear in the TCRdb table, and some are missing; sequencing was by immunoSEQ multiplex PCR. The sample has fewer than 50,000 clones, 82% seen once. The CDR3 totals 14 residues. The germline gives CDR1 SEHNR, CDR2 FQNEAQ (reference sequence). Trimming removed 4 bases from V and 5 bases from J; junction bases left unmatched: 6. The source was CD4+ or CD8+ T cells sorted from blood, collected in a trial of the OX40 agonist ivuxolimab. This TCR came from an adult with an advanced solid tumor such as melanoma, head and neck, liver or kidney cancer. V is TRBV7-9 and J is TRBJ2-5; TRBD1 agrees at 8 bases. CDR3 region: CASSSYRGRETQYF. CDR3 in DNA: TGTGCCAGCAGCTCATACAGGGGGAGGGAGACCCAGTACTTC.